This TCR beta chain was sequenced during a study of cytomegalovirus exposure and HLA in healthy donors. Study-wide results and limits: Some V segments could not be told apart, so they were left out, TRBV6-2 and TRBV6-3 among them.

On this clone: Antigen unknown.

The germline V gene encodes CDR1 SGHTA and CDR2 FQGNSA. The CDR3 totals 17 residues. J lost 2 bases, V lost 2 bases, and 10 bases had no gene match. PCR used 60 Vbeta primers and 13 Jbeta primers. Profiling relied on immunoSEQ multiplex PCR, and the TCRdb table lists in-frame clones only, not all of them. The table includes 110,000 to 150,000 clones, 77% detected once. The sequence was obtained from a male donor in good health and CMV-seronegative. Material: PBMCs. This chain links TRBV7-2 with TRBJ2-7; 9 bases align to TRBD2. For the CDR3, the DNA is TGTGCCAGCAGCTTACTCCTCCGGGAGCGGGGGGCCTACGAGCAGTACTTC. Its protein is CASSLLLRERGAYEQYF.